These 8 T cell receptor beta chains were sequenced from one sample in a study of blood T cell repertoires in COVID-19. The assay was immunoSEQ multiplex PCR, and TCRdb's table has in-frame clones only and misses some. The sample includes around 58,000 clones, about 90% of them seen just once. The sequenced material came from peripheral blood. The origin of the receptors is a man aged 55-75 years with active COVID-19.

V and J are TRBV4-2 and TRBJ2-3; 12 nucleotides match TRBD2. The germline gives CDR1 LGHNA, CDR2 YNFKEQ. V trimming: 5 bases; J trimming: 3 bases; junction bases outside the gene matches: 9. This CDR3 contains 17 residues. CDR3: CASSAQLAGGPTDTQYF. CDR3 sequence (DNA): TGTGCCAGCAGCGCCCAGCTAGCGGGAGGGCCAACAGATACGCAGTATTTT.

This clone was recorded only once. The CDR3 sequence is CASSLSFLGANVLTF. For the CDR3, the DNA is TGTGCCAGCAGTTTATCCTTTCTTGGGGCCAACGTCCTGACTTTC. The chain employs TRBV27 and TRBJ2-6; D remains unclear. CDR3 length: 15 residues. V was trimmed by 0 bases and J by 3 bases, leaving 6 bases between them. Germline CDR1 is MNHEY and CDR2 is SMNVEV (reference sequence).

This sequence joins TRBV6-4 and TRBJ1-5; 11 bases align to TRBD1. There are 14 residues in the CDR3. With V trimmed by 8 bases and J by 9 bases, 9 bases remained unmatched. The germline gives CDR1 MRHNA, CDR2 SNTAGT. CDR3: CASPGQGAFPPQHF. In DNA form, the CDR3 reads TGTGCCAGCCCCGGACAGGGGGCATTTCCGCCCCAGCATTTT.

This chain connects TRBV20-1 to TRBJ2-1; no clear D gene. Trimming took 1 base from V and 9 from J, leaving 7 bases between them. In germline, CDR1 is DFQATT, CDR2 SNEGSKA (reference sequence). CDR3 length: 11 residues. CDR3 sequence reads: CSARGDSEQFF. For the CDR3, the DNA is TGCAGTGCTAGAGGCGATAGTGAGCAGTTCTTC.

The chain uses TRBV7-2 and TRBJ1-6; D gene unclear. The CDR3 has 12 amino acids. Germline V CDR1 and CDR2: SGHTA, FQGNSA. V shed 11 bases and J shed 1 base, with 6 bases lying between them. CDR3 protein: CASASYNSPLHF. The CDR3 bases are TGTGCCTCAGCGTCCTATAATTCACCCCTCCACTTT.

This rearrangement joins TRBV28 to TRBJ2-1; 10 bases agree with TRBD1. CDR1 is MDHEN and CDR2 is SYDVKM in the germline V gene. V lost 6 bases and J lost 10; bases outside the gene matches: 6. The CDR3 totals 13 residues. CDR3 sequence reads: CASSGTGVREQFF. In DNA, the CDR3 is TGTGCCAGCAGCGGGACAGGGGTTCGGGAGCAGTTCTTC.

The rearrangement links TRBV5-1 to TRBJ2-3; 7 bases line up with TRBD1. The V segment lost 4 bases and the J segment 1 base; nucleotides outside the gene matches: 6. Germline lookup yields CDR1 SGHRS and CDR2 YFSETQ. The CDR3 consists of 15 residues. CDR3 residues: CASSRTGDRTDTQYF. For the CDR3, the DNA is TGCGCCAGCAGCCGCACAGGGGATCGCACAGATACGCAGTATTTT.

The V call is TRBV3-1 (or the pseudogene TRBV3-2), the J call TRBJ2-7, with 7 bases that match TRBD2. This CDR3 is built from 13 residues. Germline V gene data show CDR1 as LGHDT and CDR2 as YNNKEL (reference sequence). Trimming removed 1 base from V and 9 bases from J; junction bases left unmatched: 6. CDR3 DNA: TGTGCCAGCAGCCAAGGGGAGGGTTCAGTGCAGTACTTC. This sequence encodes CASSQGEGSVQYF.